This TCR beta chain was documented in a study of T cells in Graves' hyperthyroidism and ophthalmopathy (dated by TCRdb to the late 2010s). Background on the whole study: Peripheral blood was sampled at the time of initial diagnosis, prior to any treatment. The 95 to 100 discovery patients were randomly divided into training and test sets at a 7:3 ratio. Prospective prediction of ophthalmopathy was tested in an independent validation cohort consisting of some 20 hyperthyroidism patients and some 15 patients who later progressed to ophthalmopathy. After sampling, hyperthyroidism patients received methimazole starting at 30 mg daily, and ophthalmopathy patients received high-dose intravenous methylprednisolone. In more than five Graves' hyperthyroidism patients, the study also compared T-cell repertoires from thyroid tissue with T-cell repertoires from blood. TCR V-J signatures able to tell the groups apart were searched for in a discovery cohort of approximately 95 patients, of whom around 42 had Graves' ophthalmopathy and under 65 had stable Graves' hyperthyroidism. TCR Vbeta CDR3 sequencing of 135 peripheral blood samples (approximately 44 ophthalmopathy, 75 hyperthyroidism and some 17 progressor patients) is reported in the paper. Overall study results and their limits: In validation, the model predicted progression to ophthalmopathy a median of about 6 months before onset, with approximately 70% sensitivity and 72.22% specificity. Blood samples also contained most of the expanded thyroid clonotypes (frequency above 0.001), which suggests that blood repertoires may reflect thyroid immune responses. No statistical method was used to fix the sample size in advance, and group allocation was not hidden from the investigators. In cross-validation, a model built on a 13 V-J signature told ophthalmopathy apart from stable hyperthyroidism with about 90% sensitivity and roughly 81% specificity, and in testing the same model reached 80%/75%.

Stable Graves' hyperthyroidism was defined as no progression to ophthalmopathy during 18 months of follow-up. The hyperthyroidism patients were between 18 and 65 years old and newly diagnosed, with a disease duration of less than 2 months. Patients with uncontrolled infections, other autoimmune diseases, pregnancy or lactation were excluded. Diagnoses relied on clinical symptoms, serum thyroxine and TRAb, thyroid ultrasound and orbital computed tomography. Ficoll-Paque density gradient centrifugation was used to isolate PBMCs from approximately 11 ml of fresh peripheral blood. Total RNA was extracted using Trizol reagent, and RNA quality was assessed on an Agilent 2100 Bioanalyzer. Taken from the germline V gene, the CDR1 and CDR2 loops are KGHDR and SFDVKD. Deletion took 1 base off V and 6 bases off J, with a span of 12 bases between the germline ends. The CDR3 covers 14 residues, taking in both the cysteine and the phenylalanine. Just the 42-base CDR3 DNA is kept, in frame starting at base 1.

This clonotype was counted a few times. Its target antigen remains unknown. No qualities accompany the bases; no much larger clone lies one base away. The TCR beta CDR3 regions were amplified from the RNA transcripts. For the first round of RT-PCR on the TCR CDR3, the HTBI primer set was used together with the Qiagen OneStep RT-PCR kit. The libraries were constructed in a second round of multiplex PCR and then size-selected and purified. The libraries were sequenced on an Illumina HiSeq2000 using paired-end 100 bp reads. The authors processed their data as follows. SOAPnuke was used to process the raw data, with reads discarded if the reads contained adapters or uncalled bases, had a mean Phred below 15, or lacked an exact constant-primer or identifier match. High-quality paired reads were merged using COPE v1.2.5, and each unique nucleotide sequence was defined as a clonotype. MiTCR v1.1 was used to align the clonotypes against IMGT TRBV, TRBD and TRBJ reference segments. The analysis was restricted to V-J combinations with a frequency above 0.0001, which together covered just over 98% of the repertoires. The TCS score was defined as F50 (clonal expansion) divided by E x V (chaos), with BLOSUM62-based TCRdist calculated between CDR3 peptides within each V-J. Welch's t-statistics and random forest reduced roughly 540 V-J features to around 14, which were used in a naive Bayes classifier (R e1071). TCRdb trimmed public reads at Q25 via fastp, called clones via MiXCR and kept in-frame beta chains. Rows are unified per CDR3 protein, each entry keeping the most common DNA and genes. The V and J calls, along with clone size, are taken from TCRdb and not from the paper's own processing. The sample table holds about 710,000 distinct CDR3 sequences, of which 16% were seen once. Clones ranked in the top ten supply around 7.7% of the sample.

Recombination joined TRBV24-1 with TRBJ2-7, with a tentative D gene TRBD1 over 6 matching bases. This sequence originates from a man between 18 and 35 years old with Graves' hyperthyroidism. Material: blood. The CDR3 amino acid sequence is: CATSDFPRGGEQYF. The sequence in DNA is TGTGCCACCAGTGATTTCCCCAGGGGCGGCGAGCAGTACTTC.